This section outlines one T cell receptor (beta chain) sequence together with its context. The antigen remains undetermined. This record comes from a study of post-analysis software for immune sequencing data. Overall study results and limits: Roughly 5 TRBV segments, TRBV5-6, TRBV5-1 and TRBV20-1 among them, were found more frequent in patients than controls. Diversity measured as normalized Chao1 was significantly lower in multiple sclerosis patients than in controls.

Researchers reported that TCR beta cDNA libraries carried unique molecular identifiers. Each CDR3 protein gets one entry after TCRdb re-called the PCR reads with MiXCR. The data hold 800,000 to 950,000 distinct CDR3 sequences, with about 53% observed a single time. Germline-derived CDR1 and CDR2 are SGHTA and FQGTGA. J gave up 4 bases and V 2 bases, and 15 bases lay outside the gene matches. This CDR3 is built from 19 residues. The clonotype was recovered from a girl between 5 and 17 years old with multiple sclerosis. This chain connects TRBV7-3 to TRBJ2-1, with 9 bases matching TRBD2. The source material was blood. The CDR3 DNA follows: TGTGCCAGCAGCTTACCCTCGTTTGGCGGGGGGGAAGGGTACAATGAGCAGTTCTTC. It specifies CASSLPSFGGGEGYNEQFF.